Described below is a single TCR beta chain sequence and its context. Its antigen is still unknown. This CDR3 has 11 amino acids. V shed 6 bases and J shed 7 bases, with 10 bases lying between them. Germline values: CDR1 MNHNY, CDR2 SVGAGI (reference sequence). These data originate in a study of cytomegalovirus exposure and HLA in healthy donors. Study-level results: Later findings reportedly placed an Asian-associated ancestry cluster below the 666-donor mean for N-insertions.

PCR amplification relied on 60 Vbeta primers (plus 13 Jbeta primers). Measured with immunoSEQ multiplex PCR; TCRdb has only the in-frame clones, and not every one. The table lists 250,000 or so clones, approximately 91% of them singletons, with 1.7% in the top ten. Healthy bone marrow donors formed the donor group. The sequence came from a girl aged 2 to 10 in good health and CMV-seronegative. The chain has TRBV6-6 and TRBJ2-7; D call uncertain. Sequenced input: PBMCs. The CDR3 DNA sequence: TGTGCCAGCAGGGGCTTGTGGGAGCAGTACTTC. As protein: CASRGLWEQYF.